Following are 20 T cell receptor beta chains from one sample sequenced in a study of CD8 T cells in Susac syndrome. RNA in amounts of about 0.45 to 1 ug was reverse transcribed with random hexamers. TCRdb passed the immunoSEQ multiplex PCR reads through MiXCR, listing each CDR3 protein once. The table includes under 200,000 distinct CDR3 sequences, approximately 95% detected once. The material sequenced was CD8+ T cells from PBMCs. These receptors were collected from a human donor with Susac syndrome.

The rearrangement uses TRBV5-1 and TRBJ2-7; 7 positions agree with TRBD2. V shed 2 bases, J shed 0 bases, and the junction held 5 bases outside the gene matches. Germline V gene lookup returns CDR1 SGHRS and CDR2 YFSETQ. This CDR3 contains 15 residues. The CDR3 loop reads CASSFRRGYSYEQYF. The CDR3 region has the DNA TGCGCCAGCAGCTTTCGGCGGGGGTACTCCTACGAGCAGTACTTC. The full variable domain, rest sourced from reference TRBV5-1 and TRBJ2-7, is KAGVTQTPRYLIKTRGQQVTLSCSPISGHRSVSWYQQTPGQGLQFLFEYFSETQRNKGNFPGRFSGRQFSNSRSEMNVSTLELGDSALYLCASSFRRGYSYEQYFGPGTRLTVT.

J is TRBJ2-7 and V is TRBV20-1; 9 nucleotides align to TRBD2. J gave up 2 bases and V 2 bases, and 4 bases lay outside the gene matches. CDR3 length: 14 amino acids. Germline CDR1 DFQATT, CDR2 SNEGSKA (reference sequence). Here the CDR3 reads CSARTSGHTYEQYF. CDR3 sequence (DNA): TGCAGTGCTAGAACTAGCGGGCACACCTACGAGCAGTACTTC.

This sequence joins TRBV29-1 and TRBJ2-5, with D possibly matching TRBD1 (6 bases). This CDR3 spans 14 amino acids. Germline CDR1 is SQVTM and CDR2 is ANQGSEA. Trimming shortened V by 5 bases and J by 4 bases, and 17 bases separated the two germline ends. For the CDR3, the DNA is TGCAGCGTTCAACAGGGAGCCGGTGGAGAGACCCAGTACTTC. Translating gives CSVQQGAGGETQYF.

The chain joins TRBV7-9 to TRBJ1-1; D is perhaps TRBD1 (6 bases). This CDR3 is built from 16 residues. The V end was cut by 0 bases, the J end by 4 bases, with 15 bases between. Germline values: CDR1 SEHNR, CDR2 FQNEAQ (reference sequence). CDR3 residues: CASSLAGAGESTEAFF. CDR3 coding DNA: TGTGCCAGCAGCTTAGCGGGGGCAGGGGAGAGCACTGAAGCTTTCTTT.

This chain uses TRBV5-6 with TRBJ1-6; D is undetermined. CDR3 size: 13 residues. V lost 3 bases, J lost 6 bases, and 7 bases lay in between. In germline, CDR1 is SGHDT, CDR2 YYEEEE. CDR3 bases: TGTGCCAGCAGCTCCGTTGGTAATTCACCCCTCCACTTT. Translation gives CASSSVGNSPLHF.

The chain joins TRBV28 to TRBJ2-3; 8 bases match TRBD2. Germline loops: CDR1 MDHEN, CDR2 SYDVKM. The CDR3 length is 15 residues. V trimming: 3 bases; J trimming: 0 bases; junction bases outside the gene matches: 2. CDR3: CASSFLAGSTDTQYF. DNA for the CDR3: TGTGCCAGCAGTTTTCTAGCGGGCAGCACAGATACGCAGTATTTT.

V usage is TRBV25-1 and J usage is TRBJ2-5; D call uncertain. Trimming took off 2 bases at V and 3 bases at J, with 13 bases between the two ends. From germline, CDR1 is MGHDK and CDR2 SYGVNS. The CDR3 spans 15 residues. The CDR3 coding sequence is TGTGCCAGCAGTGAACCTACAAGGGAAAAAGAGACCCAGTACTTC. This encodes CASSEPTREKETQYF.

This chain connects TRBV7-3 to TRBJ2-3; D call uncertain. Trimming left V 2 bases short and J 2 bases short, with 8 bases between. The CDR3 is 14 amino acids. The V gene's germline CDR1 is SGHTA and CDR2 FQGTGA. Written as DNA, the CDR3 is TGTGCCAGCAGCTTAGGCCCGACCACAGATACGCAGTATTTT. Translating it yields CASSLGPTTDTQYF.

The chain links TRBV20-1 to TRBJ2-5, with D perhaps TRBD1 (6 bases). V was trimmed by 5 bases and J by 4 bases, leaving 14 bases between them. Germline lookup yields CDR1 DFQATT and CDR2 SNEGSKA (reference sequence). This CDR3 region has 13 residues. CDR3 sequence reads: CSARDMMGETQYF. In nucleotides, the CDR3 is TGCAGTGCTCGGGACATGATGGGAGAGACCCAGTACTTC.

This chain uses TRBV7-8 with TRBJ1-2; 9 bases are a match to TRBD1. This CDR3 is 16 amino acids long. Germline values: CDR1 SGHVS, CDR2 FQNEAQ. Trimming at V came to 5 bases and at J to 0 bases, leaving 7 bases not matched to a gene. The CDR3 sequence is CASSRDRVIANYGYTF. In DNA, the CDR3 is TGTGCCAGCAGCCGGGACAGGGTTATAGCTAACTATGGCTACACCTTC.

The rearrangement uses TRBV3-1 and TRBJ2-5; D not certain. Looked up from germline, CDR1 is LGHDT and CDR2 is YNNKEL (reference sequence). This CDR3 has 14 residues. The germline V and J ends were trimmed by 5 bases and 2 bases, with 12 bases remaining between them. The CDR3 is CASSDGFDQETQYF. Here the CDR3 DNA reads TGTGCCAGCAGCGATGGGTTTGATCAAGAGACCCAGTACTTC.

This rearrangement joins TRBV20-1 to TRBJ1-4, with D unresolved. The length of the CDR3 is 12 residues. V lost 4 bases to trimming and J lost 8 bases, with 11 bases between them. Germline V gene data show CDR1 as DFQATT and CDR2 as SNEGSKA (reference sequence). Here the CDR3 DNA reads TGCAGTGCTAACAGAGATTCCGAAAAACTGTTTTTT. As protein: CSANRDSEKLFF.

The chain recombines TRBV7-3 with TRBJ2-7; TRBD2 aligns across 14 bases. With 4 bases clipped from V and 5 bases from J, the junction kept 7 bases outside the gene matches. Germline CDR1 SGHTA, CDR2 FQGTGA. The CDR3 sequence is 16 residues long. Here the CDR3 DNA reads TGTGCCAGCAGCTCGAAGGGACTAGCGGGAGATGACGAGCAGTACTTC. Amino acid sequence: CASSSKGLAGDDEQYF. Full variable domain (remainder filled in from reference TRBV7-3 and TRBJ2-7): GAGVSQTPSNKVTEKGKYVELRCDPISGHTALYWYRQSLGQGPEFLIYFQGTGAADDSGLPNDRFFAVRPEGSVSTLKIQRTERGDSAVYLCASSSKGLAGDDEQYFGPGTRLTVT.

This chain links TRBV20-1 with TRBJ2-1, with D hard to call. Looked up from germline, CDR1 is DFQATT and CDR2 is SNEGSKA (reference sequence). The CDR3 is 11 amino acids. The ends were cut back, 0 bases at V and 7 bases at J, with 4 bases in the middle. CDR3 residues: CSARDINEQFF. As DNA, the CDR3 is TGCAGTGCTAGAGACATAAATGAGCAGTTCTTC.

This clonotype was observed a single time. V and J are TRBV25-1 and TRBJ1-2; possible D gene TRBD1, 5 bases. V dropped 3 bases and J dropped 3 bases, with 11 bases sitting between them. This CDR3 has 14 amino acids. From germline, CDR1 is MGHDK and CDR2 SYGVNS. In DNA form, the CDR3 reads TGTGCCAGCAGTGAGGGGACGGTGGACTATGGCTACACCTTC. This gives the protein CASSEGTVDYGYTF.

This clonotype was detected once. CDR3 amino acids: CASSQGPGQPQHF. The CDR3 nucleotides are TGTGCCAGCTCCCAGGGCCCGGGGCAGCCCCAGCATTTT. This rearrangement joins TRBV18 to TRBJ1-5; D might be TRBD1 (5 bases). CDR1 KGHSH and CDR2 LQKENI come from the germline V gene. The V end was cut by 6 bases, the J end by 7 bases, with 13 bases between. The CDR3 consists of 13 residues.

The chain couples TRBV13 to TRBJ2-1; D may be TRBD1 (5 bases). The V gene lost 6 bases and the J gene lost 0 bases, with 12 bases spanning the gap. This CDR3 contains 15 residues. Germline-derived CDR1 and CDR2 are PRHDT and FYEKMQ (reference sequence). For the CDR3, the DNA is TGTGCCAGCAGAAAGGGGCCAAGCTCCTACAATGAGCAGTTCTTC. Amino acids: CASRKGPSSYNEQFF.

This clonotype was counted once. This sequence joins TRBV5-1 and TRBJ2-1, with D perhaps TRBD1 (6 bases). Trimming shortened V by 0 bases and J by 6 bases, and 7 bases separated the two germline ends. Germline values: CDR1 SGHRS, CDR2 YFSETQ. This CDR3 is 13 amino acids long. CDR3 DNA sequence: TGCGCCAGCAGCTTGGGGACAGTCAATGAGCAGTTCTTC. Translated, it gives CASSLGTVNEQFF.

This chain connects TRBV6-2 or TRBV6-3 to TRBJ2-6; TRBD1 matches 9 bases. The CDR3 is 16 amino acids. V shed 7 bases and J 1 base; nucleotides not matched to a gene: 5. CDR1 and CDR2 from the germline V gene are MNHEY and SVGEGT. This CDR3 is CASIPGQGSGANVLTF. For the CDR3, the DNA is TGTGCCAGCATCCCGGGACAGGGTTCTGGGGCCAACGTCCTGACTTTC.

This clonotype showed up just once. DNA of the CDR3: TGTGCCAGCAGCACTACGGGACTAGCGCCCGACCAAGAGACCCAGTACTTC. Protein product: CASSTTGLAPDQETQYF. The J gene is TRBJ2-5, the V gene TRBV7-9; 10 nucleotides line up with TRBD2. The CDR3 runs 17 residues. CDR1 SEHNR and CDR2 FQNEAQ come from the germline V gene (reference sequence). V was clipped by 5 bases and J by 0 bases; unmatched bases: 9.